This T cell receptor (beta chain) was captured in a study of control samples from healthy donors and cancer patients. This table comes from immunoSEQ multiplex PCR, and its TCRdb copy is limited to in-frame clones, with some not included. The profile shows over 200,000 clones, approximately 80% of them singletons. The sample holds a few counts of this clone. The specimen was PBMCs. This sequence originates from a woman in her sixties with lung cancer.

The CDR3 reads CASSPITRYGEQFF. CDR3 DNA sequence: TGTGCCAGCAGCCCAATAACACGGTACGGTGAGCAGTTCTTC. This chain links TRBV14 with TRBJ2-1; D unclear. The germline V gene has CDR1 SGHDN and CDR2 FVKESK. CDR3 length equals 14 residues. V was shortened by 4 bases and J by 9 bases, with 16 bases between the two germline ends. The whole variable domain, filled in from reference TRBV14 and TRBJ2-1, reads EAGVTQFPSHSVIEKGQTVTLRCDPISGHDNLYWYRRVMGKEIKFLLHFVKESKQDESGMPNNRFLAERTGGTYSTLKVQPAELEDSGVYFCASSPITRYGEQFFGPGTRLTVL.